This T cell receptor beta chain originates from a study of T-cell memory formation after mild COVID-19. Study-level information: The two donors had largely donor-specific TCR clusters.

Using its own MiXCR run on the 5' RACE reads, TCRdb lists one record per CDR3 protein. Of about 49,000 distinct CDR3 sequences in the sample, over 6.5% were seen once. Trimming pared 5 bases from V and 8 bases from J, leaving 13 bases between. The germline V gene encodes CDR1 GTSNPN and CDR2 SVGIG (reference sequence). The length of the CDR3 is 13 residues. This clonotype showed up just a few times. Its antigen is not known. The study, taken as a whole, reports: Among clones contracting day 15 to 85, CD4/CD8 was balanced, whereas later expanders leaned CD4+. Whether second-wave clones peaking at day 37 were SARS-CoV-2 specific went unconfirmed. Cross-reactive memory seemingly joined, as some responding clones were found in pre-infection memory.

The specimen sequenced was PBMCs or a T cell subset sorted from them (not recorded which). The receptor was derived from a man aged 18 to 35 who had mild COVID-19 (a few samples of this study predate the infection). Cell type and time point are not known. J is TRBJ2-6 and V is TRBV30; D gene ambiguous. CDR3 sequence: CAWSATSTNVLTF. DNA for the CDR3: TGTGCCTGGTCAGCTACTTCGACCAACGTCCTGACTTTC.